A selection of T cell receptor beta chains follows, all from one sample in a study of blood T cells in healthy people across ages. TCRdb reprocessed the 5' RACE reads with MiXCR, giving one entry per CDR3 protein. In the table there are some 550,000 distinct CDR3 sequences, about 45% of which are singletons. Sequencing was performed on blood. The receptors were sampled from a man older than 75 in good health. Each CDR3 is given with its conserved first and last residue. The D gene is left open where the match is weak. Part of the rows lack a size; the others show once, few, many or a class for expanded clones.

J,D,V,size,DNA,CDR3
TRBJ1-2,.,TRBV21-1,few,TGTGCCAGCAGGGGTCCACAGGGTTCTGGCTACACCTTC,CASRGPQGSGYTF
TRBJ1-2,.,TRBV29-1,few,TGCAGCGTTGAAGACGCCACAGGGAGGGATGGCTACACCTTC,CSVEDATGRDGYTF
TRBJ2-5,TRBD2,TRBV6-2/TRBV6-3,.,TGTGCCAGCAGTGGACTAGCGGAAGAGCCCCAGTACTTC,CASSGLAEEPQYF
TRBJ1-1,.,TRBV29-1,.,TGCAGCGCCAAGGACATCTTGAACACTGAAGCTTTCTTT,CSAKDILNTEAFF
TRBJ1-1,.,TRBV25-1,.,TGTGCCAGCAGTAACACAGGAGACACTGAAGCTTTCTTT,CASSNTGDTEAFF
TRBJ2-3,.,TRBV5-1,once,TGCGCCAGCAGCGTGAGAAGTAGCACAGATACGCAGTATTTT,CASSVRSSTDTQYF
TRBJ2-3,TRBD1,TRBV29-1,few,TGCAGCGTTGCCGGACAGGGGGCCACAGATACGCAGTATTTT,CSVAGQGATDTQYF
TRBJ1-1,.,TRBV5-1,few,TGCGCCAGCAGCTTCAAGGAAGCGGGGCACACTGAAGCTTTCTTT,CASSFKEAGHTEAFF
TRBJ2-5,.,TRBV29-1,.,TGCAGCGGCTCCCGGCGGAATCAAGAGACCCAGTACTTC,CSGSRRNQETQYF
TRBJ2-7,TRBD2,TRBV6-5,few,TGTGCCAGCAGTTACAAAAGCGGGAGGGCCTTTGAGCAGTACTTC,CASSYKSGRAFEQYF
TRBJ2-3,.,TRBV5-1,few,TGCGCCAGCAGCTCGGGTGGGGTCCCCCTGGGAGATACGCAGTATTTT,CASSSGGVPLGDTQYF
TRBJ2-7,.,TRBV24-1,.,TGTGCCACCAGTGGACAGGTGTTGAACTCCTACGAGCAGTACTTC,CATSGQVLNSYEQYF
TRBJ2-3,TRBD2,TRBV25-1,.,TGTGCCAGCAGTGAATTTGGGACTAGCGGGGGGAACACAGATACGCAGTATTTT,CASSEFGTSGGNTDTQYF
TRBJ2-5,TRBD2,TRBV20-1,few,TGCAGTGCTAGAGATATACGGGGGGGCGGGGAGACCCAGTACTTC,CSARDIRGGGETQYF